The clone carrying this T cell receptor (beta chain) was picked up a small number of times. This entry is derived from a study of response to subunit inactivated influenza vaccine. The CDR3 spans 17 residues. CDR1 and CDR2 from the germline V gene are SGHTA and FQGNSA. Unmatched junction bases numbered 16, after V lost 1 base and J lost 8 bases. TCRdb called the RT-PCR reads again in MiXCR, with one record for every CDR3 protein. The data contain about 570,000 distinct CDR3 sequences, 11% of them singletons. This sample also appeared in a second study, on T cells expressing NK-cell markers. That study reports: UMIs were included in TCR beta cDNA generated by 5'RACE template switching. In a group of roughly 6 donors, dominant NKG2C+ clonotypes represented about 1.0-8% of CD8+ T cells.

The sample consisted of PBMCs from blood, taken on the day of vaccination. The V call is TRBV7-2, the J call TRBJ2-7, with 8 bases fitting TRBD1. The clonotype comes from a man in his forties or fifties who received an inactivated influenza vaccine. CDR3 coding DNA: TGTGCCAGCAGCTTAGGGGGGCAACAGGGGGTGGTGTCAAAGCAGTACTTC. It translates to CASSLGGQQGVVSKQYF.